The 32 T cell receptor beta chains given below trace back to one sample, sequenced in a study of CD8 T cells in ankylosing spondylitis. Study results and caveats: One TCR beta motif, made up of 7 or 8 highly homologous variants, appeared characteristic of ankylosing spondylitis blood.

These receptors are not linked to any known antigen. One entry per CDR3 protein, called by TCRdb with MiXCR from the 5' RACE reads. The table shows about 500,000 distinct CDR3 sequences, with approximately 5.3% occurring only once. The sequencing sample was made of blood, either unsorted or a sorted T cell fraction (not recorded which). Receptors were obtained from a male donor with ankylosing spondylitis.

This clonotype was counted ten times or more. V usage is TRBV20-1 and J usage is TRBJ1-2; TRBD1 matches 8 bases. This CDR3 comprises 13 residues. Germline CDR1 is DFQATT and CDR2 is SNEGSKA (reference sequence). Trimming at V came to 6 bases and at J to 3 bases, leaving 6 bases not matched to a gene. The CDR3 here is CSAHRDRYYGYTF. The CDR3 coding sequence is TGCAGTGCGCACCGGGACAGGTACTATGGCTACACCTTC.

This clonotype was found many times. J is TRBJ1-2 and V is TRBV2, with D unclear. V shed 8 bases and J shed 3 bases, with 7 bases lying between them. The V gene's germline CDR1 is SNHLY and CDR2 FYNNEI. This CDR3 comprises 11 residues. The CDR3 sequence is CASWGDYGYTF. The CDR3 bases are TGTGCCAGCTGGGGAGACTATGGCTACACCTTC.

This clonotype was seen ten or more times. The germline gene is not matched at one end of the junction; a read error may be the cause. The chain couples TRBV6-6 to TRBJ2-7; D is possibly TRBD2 (5 bases). Germline V CDR1 and CDR2: MNHNY, SVGAGI (reference sequence). CDR3 length: 11 amino acids. The CDR3: CASSAGILNLF. CDR3 nucleotides: TGTGCCAGCAGCGCCGGGATACTCAACCTCTTC.

The rearrangement joins TRBV11-2 to TRBJ2-3; D call uncertain. Trimming pared 1 base from V and 4 bases from J, leaving 12 bases between. Germline V gives CDR1 SGHAT, CDR2 FQNNGV. CDR3 length equals 15 residues. CDR3 bases: TGTGCCAGCAGCTTAGTAGCCCTCCGGGCAGATACGCAGTATTTT. Translation gives CASSLVALRADTQYF.

This clonotype was picked up many times. V usage is TRBV20-1 and J usage is TRBJ1-6; 7 bases match TRBD1. Germline-derived CDR1 and CDR2 are DFQATT and SNEGSKA (reference sequence). Trimming cost V 5 bases and J 7 bases; bases outside gene matches: 8. The CDR3 is made up of 14 amino acids. The CDR3 nucleotides are TGCAGTGCTCGGACAGGCCCGAGGAATTCACCCCTCCACTTT. The encoded protein is CSARTGPRNSPLHF.

This clonotype was detected ten times or more. V and J are TRBV29-1 and TRBJ2-5, with 10 nucleotides matching TRBD1. V dropped 5 bases and J dropped 5; count of bases not matched to a gene: 8. CDR3 size: 14 residues. CDR1 SQVTM and CDR2 ANQGSEA come from the germline V gene. Written as DNA, the CDR3 is TGCAGCGTTTATCAATGGACAGGGGGGGAGACCCAGTACTTC. This encodes CSVYQWTGGETQYF.

V gene TRBV4-2 combines with J gene TRBJ2-4; TRBD2 might be the D (6 bases). The CDR3 extends over 17 amino acids. Germline CDR1 LGHNA, CDR2 YNFKEQ. The V gene lost 4 bases and the J gene lost 0 bases, with 16 bases spanning the gap. The CDR3 nucleotides are TGTGCCAGCAGCCCCCCCCTGGGGACTTTAGCCAAAAACATTCAGTACTTC. Encoded protein: CASSPPLGTLAKNIQYF.

This clonotype has only a few counts. The CDR3 loop reads CASSLDREVDNEQFF. The CDR3 DNA is TGTGCCAGCAGCTTAGACAGGGAGGTGGACAATGAGCAGTTCTTC. The chain combines TRBV7-2 with TRBJ2-1; the D gene could be TRBD1 or TRBD2 (6 bases each). V lost 1 base and J lost 5, with 12 bases in between. The germline gives CDR1 SGHTA, CDR2 FQGNSA. The CDR3 is 15 amino acids.

V gene TRBV10-3 combines with J gene TRBJ2-1; TRBD1 is a possible D gene (6 bases). Germline V gene data show CDR1 as ENHRY and CDR2 as SYGVKD. V lost 4 bases and J 8 bases, leaving 12 bases between the germline ends. The CDR3 is made up of 13 amino acids. The CDR3 sequence is CAISATGSDEQFF. CDR3 DNA: TGTGCCATCAGTGCTACAGGGAGCGATGAGCAGTTCTTC.

A few counts support this clonotype. The V call is TRBV9, the J call TRBJ2-3; no definite D call. CDR1 and CDR2 from the germline V gene are SGDLS and YYNGEE. CDR3 size: 15 residues. Trimming removed 1 base at V and 6 bases at J, with 15 bases between. As DNA, the CDR3 is TGTGCCAGCAGCGTAAGTCACGAGCAATCCGATACGCAGTATTTT. Protein product: CASSVSHEQSDTQYF.

This clonotype turned up a few times. The CDR3 region has the DNA TGTGCCAGCACTGCTCGGCCCTACAATGAGCAGTTCTTC. Amino acid sequence: CASTARPYNEQFF. V is TRBV27 and J is TRBJ2-1; no clear D. Trimming shortened V by 7 bases and J by 2 bases, and 9 bases separated the two germline ends. The V gene's germline CDR1 is MNHEY and CDR2 SMNVEV (reference sequence). The CDR3 has 13 residues.

Many counts were recorded for this clonotype. The V call is TRBV20-1, the J call TRBJ1-5; D is undetermined. The CDR3 spans 12 residues. V shed 5 bases and J shed 9 bases, with 14 bases lying between them. Per the germline V gene, CDR1 is DFQATT and CDR2 is SNEGSKA (reference sequence). The CDR3 is CSASHGPRPQHF. The DNA for the CDR3 is TGCAGTGCTTCACATGGACCCCGGCCCCAGCATTTT.

There are many counts of this clonotype. V is TRBV6-2 or TRBV6-3 and J is TRBJ2-3, with D tentatively TRBD2 (5 bases). V was cut by 2 bases and J by 8 bases, with 8 bases left in between. The CDR3 sequence is 12 residues long. Germline V lookup: CDR1 MNHEY, CDR2 SVGEGT. The CDR3 spells CASSYEAGTQYF. CDR3 sequence (DNA): TGTGCCAGCAGTTACGAGGCGGGTACGCAGTATTTT.

This clonotype was observed at least ten times. The chain carries TRBV4-1 and TRBJ2-7; the match to TRBD2 covers 11 bases. The CDR3 covers 16 residues. From germline, CDR1 is MGHRA and CDR2 YSYEKL. Unmatched junction bases numbered 6, after V lost 5 bases and J lost 0 bases. The CDR3 region has the DNA TGCGCCAGCAGCAGGACTAGCGGGTCTAGCTCCTACGAGCAGTACTTC. This encodes CASSRTSGSSSYEQYF.

This clonotype was recorded many times. The V and J genes are TRBV7-9 and TRBJ1-2; TRBD1 matches 7 bases. The junction had 7 bases not matched to a gene; V was cut back by 5 bases and J by 7 bases. The CDR3 runs 13 residues. Germline lookup yields CDR1 SEHNR and CDR2 FQNEAQ (reference sequence). The CDR3 sequence is CASSRDRESGYTF. In DNA, the CDR3 is TGTGCCAGCAGCCGTGACAGGGAAAGTGGCTACACCTTC.

This clonotype was observed at least ten times. This rearrangement joins TRBV29-1 to TRBJ1-3; D remains ambiguous. Germline loops: CDR1 SQVTM, CDR2 ANQGSEA. The CDR3 extends over 12 amino acids. The V end was cut by 6 bases, the J end by 4 bases, with 10 bases between. CDR3 DNA: TGCAGCGTCCAGACCCCCGGAAACACCATATATTTT. The encoded protein is CSVQTPGNTIYF.

Only a few counts were recorded for this clonotype. The V gene is TRBV14, the J gene TRBJ2-7; the match to TRBD1 covers 8 bases. CDR1 and CDR2 (germline): SGHDN, FVKESK. Unmatched junction bases numbered 3, after V lost 1 base and J lost 4 bases. The CDR3 has 14 amino acids. CDR3 bases: TGTGCCAGCAGCCAAGGGACAGGGTGGTACGAGCAGTACTTC. Translation: CASSQGTGWYEQYF.

In its sample, this clonotype was seen many times. J is TRBJ2-7 and V is TRBV10-3, with 7 bases aligning to TRBD2. Germline V gene data show CDR1 as ENHRY and CDR2 as SYGVKD. This CDR3 is 14 amino acids long. The junction had 7 bases not matched to a gene; V was cut back by 6 bases and J by 2 bases. The CDR3 reads CAISGLAAAYEQYF. The CDR3 nucleotides read TGTGCCATCAGCGGGCTAGCGGCTGCCTACGAGCAGTACTTC.

This clonotype came up many times. The chain recombines TRBV10-3 with TRBJ2-2; D not certain. The germline V and J ends were trimmed by 3 bases and 3 bases, with 8 bases remaining between them. CDR3 size: 14 residues. CDR1 is ENHRY and CDR2 is SYGVKD in the germline V gene. CDR3 nucleotides: TGTGCCATCAGTGACGATAGGGACACCGGGGAGCTGTTTTTT. This codes for CAISDDRDTGELFF.

In its sample, this clonotype was seen many times. The chain is built from TRBV27 and TRBJ2-6; a weak D match, TRBD1 (5 bases). V was trimmed by 1 base and J by 2 bases, leaving 9 bases between them. Germline CDR1 MNHEY, CDR2 SMNVEV (reference sequence). This CDR3 is 16 amino acids long. The CDR3 reads CASSLLRGAGANVLTF. The CDR3 coding sequence is TGTGCCAGCAGTTTATTAAGGGGCGCTGGGGCCAACGTCCTGACTTTC.

Details on this clonotype: A much bigger clone sits one base away, suggesting this may be a read error. The CDR3 sequence is CASFTSGTYTEQFF. In DNA form, the CDR3 reads TGCGCCAGTTTCACTAGCGGCACCTACACTGAGCAGTTCTTC. The rearrangement uses TRBV10-2 and TRBJ2-1; 8 bases match TRBD2. Per the germline V gene, CDR1 is WSHSY and CDR2 is SAAADI. The CDR3 totals 14 residues.

This clonotype was observed at least ten times. The chain links TRBV28 to TRBJ1-4; weak D call: TRBD1 (5 bases). V was shortened by 6 bases and J by 13 bases, with 21 bases between the two germline ends. Germline CDR1 and CDR2: MDHEN and SYDVKM. CDR3 length equals 14 residues. The CDR3 DNA reads as TGTGCCAGCAGCCCCGGGACTGACGATCACAGACTGTTTTTT. Translated: CASSPGTDDHRLFF.

This chain connects TRBV15 to TRBJ2-7; D is ambiguous. CDR3 size: 15 residues. The germline CDR1 and CDR2 sequences are LNHNV and YYDKDF (reference sequence). V was cut by 0 bases and J by 2 bases, with 11 bases left in between. The CDR3 reads CATSRDLGPAYEQYF. CDR3 bases: TGTGCCACCAGCAGAGATCTGGGCCCCGCCTACGAGCAGTACTTC.

Many counts were recorded for this clonotype. The V call is TRBV7-2, the J call TRBJ1-6; 9 nucleotides match TRBD1. Per the germline V gene, CDR1 is SGHTA and CDR2 is FQGNSA. V shed 6 bases, J shed 14 bases, and the junction held 11 bases outside the gene matches. The CDR3 runs 14 residues. The CDR3 DNA reads TGTGCCAGCAGGGCGGGACAGGGAGGAGGGTCCCTCCACTTT. Its protein product is CASRAGQGGGSLHF.

This clonotype appeared many times. The chain uses TRBV20-1 and TRBJ2-3; 8 bases are a match to TRBD1. Per germline, CDR1 DFQATT and CDR2 SNEGSKA (reference sequence). The V gene end was trimmed by 6 bases and the J gene end by 2 bases; junction bases not matched to a gene: 4. The CDR3 runs 13 residues. CDR3 protein: CSADRAPTDTQYF. CDR3 coding DNA: TGCAGTGCGGACAGGGCCCCCACAGATACGCAGTATTTT.

This clonotype was seen many times. The V call is TRBV20-1, the J call TRBJ1-1; the D is unclear. CDR1 and CDR2 (germline): DFQATT, SNEGSKA (reference sequence). Trimming took off 3 bases at V and 0 bases at J, with 8 bases between the two ends. The CDR3 is 13 residues long. The CDR3 sequence: CSASLPMNTEAFF. In nucleotides, the CDR3 is TGCAGTGCTAGTTTACCCATGAACACTGAAGCTTTCTTT.

This clonotype has at least ten counts. The V gene is TRBV20-1, the J gene TRBJ1-1; TRBD1 might be the D (6 bases). CDR3 length equals 14 residues. The V end lost 0 bases, the J end lost 3 bases, and 11 bases lay between the germline ends. CDR1 is DFQATT and CDR2 is SNEGSKA in the germline V gene (reference sequence). As DNA, the CDR3 is TGCAGTGCTAGAGATCCCGCAGGGGACACTGAAGCTTTCTTT. It translates to CSARDPAGDTEAFF.

The sample holds many counts of this clonotype. The rearrangement joins TRBV7-9 to TRBJ1-2; 8 bases are shared with TRBD1. This CDR3 has 15 amino acids. J was trimmed by 6 bases and V by 1 base; bases with no gene match: 7. Germline CDR1 reads SEHNR; CDR2 reads FQNEAQ (reference sequence). Here the CDR3 DNA reads TGTGCCAGCAGCTTAGGGCGGCAGGGGGCGAATGGCTACACCTTC. Its protein product is CASSLGRQGANGYTF.

CDR3 in DNA: TGCGCCAGCAGCTTGGCCGGGCCTGCAGGATCACAAGAGACCCAGTACTTC. As protein: CASSLAGPAGSQETQYF. This chain connects TRBV5-1 to TRBJ2-5; D call uncertain. V was pared by 0 bases and J by 2 bases, with 17 bases between. This CDR3 is 17 amino acids long. Germline CDR1 and CDR2: SGHRS and YFSETQ.

Many counts were recorded for this clonotype. The chain employs TRBV7-8 and TRBJ2-7, with D possibly being TRBD1 or TRBD2 (5 bases each). Per germline, CDR1 SGHVS and CDR2 FQNEAQ. The V end was cut by 7 bases, the J end by 0 bases, with 13 bases between. The CDR3 spans 14 residues. For the CDR3, the DNA is TGTGCCAGCACAAGCCGGGACGCCTCCTACGAGCAGTACTTC. Residues: CASTSRDASYEQYF.

This clonotype has a count of ten or more. V gene TRBV11-2 combines with J gene TRBJ2-5; D is undetermined. CDR1 and CDR2 (germline): SGHAT, FQNNGV. Trimming cost V 5 bases and J 5 bases, with 12 bases left between them. The CDR3 runs 13 residues. The DNA of the CDR3 is TGTGCCAGCAGCCAATCCTTTGGGGAGACCCAGTACTTC. Protein: CASSQSFGETQYF.

This rearrangement joins TRBV20-1 to TRBJ1-2; a weak D match, TRBD1 (6 bases). This CDR3 has 14 amino acids. V was pared by 1 base and J by 8 bases, with 17 bases between. From germline, CDR1 is DFQATT and CDR2 SNEGSKA (reference sequence). The CDR3 coding sequence is TGCAGTGCTAGAGTATATGGGGGGCAGAGGGGCTACACCTTC. Translated: CSARVYGGQRGYTF.